This TCR beta chain stems from a study of monozygotic twins with inflammatory bowel disease. A word on this clonotype: Its specificity is not known.

Germline V lookup: CDR1 SGHRS, CDR2 YFSETQ. The CDR3 extends over 16 amino acids. Study results and limitations: Differing T cell subtypes remained indistinguishable.

From its re-call of the 5' RACE reads, TCRdb lists each CDR3 protein once, without DNA. The sample totals approximately 160,000 distinct CDR3 sequences. V usage is TRBV5-1 and J usage is TRBJ2-3; the D call of TRBD2 rests on TCRdb alone, since no DNA is present to check it. Sequencing was performed on blood. The receptor was derived from a human donor with ulcerative colitis or Crohn's disease, or a healthy co-twin of an affected twin (not recorded which). The CDR3: CASSLGLAGGWDTQYF.